One sample yielded the 24 T cell receptor beta chains listed below, sequenced in a study of T cell responses to AZD1222 COVID-19 vaccine. Libraries were prepared by immunoSEQ multiplex PCR; TCRdb keeps only in-frame clonotypes and omits some of them. In the table there are 150,000 to 200,000 clones, around 89% of which are singletons. Sequenced material: peripheral blood, taken 28 days after the second AZD1222 dose. The source of these receptors is an adult who received the AZD1222 COVID-19 vaccine.

The gene calls are TRBV27 and TRBJ1-2; perhaps TRBD1 as D (5 bases). Per the germline V gene, CDR1 is MNHEY and CDR2 is SMNVEV (reference sequence). With 8 bases removed from V and 6 bases from J, the gap between germline ends came to 25 bases. The CDR3 sequence is 16 residues long. The CDR3 DNA follows: TGTGCCAGCGCCCTGGGACTCGGGGACGTACAGGATGGCTACACCTTC. Its protein is CASALGLGDVQDGYTF.

This clone was detected only a few times. The chain recombines TRBV20-1 with TRBJ1-1, with D perhaps matching TRBD1 (6 bases). The CDR3 length is 11 residues. CDR1 is DFQATT and CDR2 is SNEGSKA in the germline V gene (reference sequence). V was clipped by 7 bases and J by 3 bases, with 9 bases between them. Here the CDR3 reads CSGKGDTEAFF. The CDR3 DNA reads as TGCAGTGGCAAGGGGGACACTGAAGCTTTCTTT.

V gene TRBV5-4 combines with J gene TRBJ1-4; 7 bases fit TRBD1. The V segment lost 0 bases and the J segment 3 bases; nucleotides outside the gene matches: 2. Germline CDR1 is SGHNT and CDR2 is YYREEE (reference sequence). This CDR3 comprises 15 residues. This chain's CDR3 is CASSLVGTANEKLFF. As DNA, the CDR3 is TGTGCCAGCAGCTTGGTCGGGACAGCTAATGAAAAACTGTTTTTT.

The chain combines TRBV5-1 with TRBJ2-7; 10 nucleotides match TRBD2. The V segment lost 3 bases and the J segment 3 bases; nucleotides outside the gene matches: 9. CDR3 length: 16 amino acids. Germline values: CDR1 SGHRS, CDR2 YFSETQ. The CDR3: CASSYTPSGRLYEQYF. The CDR3 region has the DNA TGCGCCAGCAGCTATACTCCTAGCGGGAGACTCTACGAGCAGTACTTC.

The V gene is TRBV5-4, the J gene TRBJ2-7, with no clear D. The CDR3 length is 14 residues. The germline gives CDR1 SGHNT, CDR2 YYREEE (reference sequence). The V end lost 4 bases, the J end lost 3 bases, and 14 bases lay between the germline ends. CDR3 sequence: CASSPKDGNYEQYF. The CDR3 nucleotides read TGTGCCAGCAGCCCTAAGGACGGAAACTACGAGCAGTACTTC.

V gene TRBV7-9 combines with J gene TRBJ2-1; the match to TRBD1 covers 11 bases. The CDR3 covers 15 residues. Germline CDR1 is SEHNR and CDR2 is FQNEAQ (reference sequence). V lost 3 bases, J lost 7 bases, and 5 bases stayed unmatched. The CDR3 region is CASSFGQGAWNEQFF. DNA of the CDR3: TGTGCCAGCAGCTTTGGACAGGGGGCTTGGAATGAGCAGTTCTTC.

This rearrangement joins TRBV3-1 (or the pseudogene TRBV3-2) to TRBJ1-2, with 8 bases fitting TRBD1. Trimming removed 0 bases from V and 3 bases from J; junction bases left unmatched: 6. The CDR3 has 16 residues. The germline V gene has CDR1 LGHDT and CDR2 YNNKEL (reference sequence). This CDR3 is CASSQDITGGHYGYTF. The DNA for the CDR3 is TGTGCCAGCAGCCAAGATATAACAGGGGGGCACTATGGCTACACCTTC.

This chain connects TRBV30 to TRBJ2-5, with D maybe TRBD2 (5 bases). V lost 3 bases and J lost 3, with 11 bases in between. Per the germline V gene, CDR1 is GTSNPN and CDR2 is SVGIG (reference sequence). The CDR3 runs to 13 residues. The CDR3 sequence is CAWSRRLEETQYF. CDR3 nucleotides: TGTGCCTGGAGCCGGAGGCTGGAAGAGACCCAGTACTTC.

The genes are TRBV30 and TRBJ2-3, with 13 bases that match TRBD2. CDR3 length: 15 residues. V was clipped by 0 bases and J by 4 bases; unmatched bases: 1. Germline CDR1 GTSNPN, CDR2 SVGIG (reference sequence). CDR3 region: CAWSVLAGGADTQYF. The DNA for the CDR3 is TGTGCCTGGAGTGTACTAGCGGGAGGGGCAGATACGCAGTATTTT.

This clone was counted only a few times. The chain has TRBV21-1 and TRBJ2-7; the table calls TRBD2, which could not be checked here. TRBV21-1 is a pseudogene locus. CDR3 length: 12 residues. CDR3 sequence (DNA): TGTGCCAGCAGCATTGGGCGGGTGGGTGCTTACTTC. This translates into CASSIGRVGAYF.

The chain combines TRBV11-3 with TRBJ2-1, with TRBD2 matching over 9 bases. The germline V gene has CDR1 SGHNT and CDR2 YENEEA. The CDR3 covers 16 residues. V trimming: 1 base; J trimming: 4 bases; junction bases outside the gene matches: 5. The CDR3 DNA reads TGTGCCAGCAGCTTAGGGTCTAGCGGGACTTACAATGAGCAGTTCTTC. This sequence encodes CASSLGSSGTYNEQFF.

This rearrangement joins TRBV4-1 to TRBJ2-7; 10 positions match TRBD2. The junction had 3 bases not matched to a gene; V was cut back by 0 bases and J by 4 bases. Germline CDR1 reads MGHRA; CDR2 reads YSYEKL. CDR3 length equals 15 residues. CDR3 nucleotides: TGCGCCAGCAGCCAAGATGGGACTAGCGTTTACGAGCAGTACTTC. It specifies CASSQDGTSVYEQYF.

The chain employs TRBV15 and TRBJ2-3, with D unresolved. Germline lookup yields CDR1 LNHNV and CDR2 YYDKDF (reference sequence). The V end was cut by 0 bases, the J end by 6 bases, with 7 bases between. The CDR3 is 13 residues long. Here the CDR3 reads CATSRDTEDTQYF. The CDR3 DNA sequence: TGTGCCACCAGCAGAGATACAGAGGATACGCAGTATTTT.

The rearrangement links TRBV24-1 to TRBJ1-1, with a possible D match to TRBD1 (5 bases). From germline, CDR1 is KGHDR and CDR2 SFDVKD. Trimming took 8 bases from V and 5 from J, leaving 8 bases between them. This CDR3 comprises 11 residues. CDR3 loop: CATTEGTEAFF. The DNA of the CDR3 is TGTGCCACCACGGAGGGGACTGAAGCTTTCTTT.

The chain recombines TRBV30 with TRBJ2-1; TRBD1 might be the D (7 bases). Trimming pared 5 bases from V and 7 bases from J, leaving 15 bases between. CDR1 is GTSNPN, CDR2 SVGIG, per germline (reference sequence). This CDR3 has 13 amino acids. DNA for the CDR3: TGTGCCTGGGCCAGGGGGACTTGGAATGAGCAGTTCTTC. Translation gives CAWARGTWNEQFF.

The V call is TRBV2, the J call TRBJ2-2, with 11 bases matching TRBD2. Trimming cost V 10 bases and J 8 bases; bases outside gene matches: 12. CDR3 length equals 15 residues. Germline V gene data show CDR1 as SNHLY and CDR2 as FYNNEI. Here the CDR3 reads CATSSQLAGEGELFF. For the CDR3, the DNA is TGTGCCACCTCCTCTCAACTAGCGGGAGAAGGGGAGCTGTTTTTT.

V and J are TRBV6-5 and TRBJ2-7; 7 bases match TRBD2. V shed 3 bases and J 4 bases; nucleotides not matched to a gene: 12. In germline, CDR1 is MNHEY, CDR2 SVGAGI. This CDR3 comprises 16 residues. The CDR3 region is CASSYGSSGGEYEQYF. CDR3 DNA sequence: TGTGCCAGCAGTTATGGTTCTAGCGGAGGGGAGTACGAGCAGTACTTC.

The chain uses TRBV6-2 or TRBV6-3 and TRBJ2-3; TRBD1 is a possible D gene (6 bases). The V gene lost 5 bases and the J gene lost 1 base, with 13 bases spanning the gap. Looked up from germline, CDR1 is MNHEY and CDR2 is SVGEGT. The CDR3 is 15 residues long. CDR3 in amino acids: CASSTPDSRTDTQYF. Written as DNA, the CDR3 is TGTGCCAGCAGTACCCCGGACAGCCGCACAGATACGCAGTATTTT.

Here the CDR3 DNA reads TGTGCCAGCAGCGCCCTGGGAGACACCATATATTTT. Protein product: CASSALGDTIYF. The genes are TRBV9 and TRBJ1-3; D call uncertain. CDR3 length: 12 residues. Trimming took off 3 bases at V and 8 bases at J, with 9 bases between the two ends. Germline values: CDR1 SGDLS, CDR2 YYNGEE. Supplemented by reference TRBV9 and TRBJ1-3, the full variable domain reads DSGVTQTPKHLITATGQRVTLRCSPRSGDLSVYWYQQSLDQGLQFLIQYYNGEERAKGNILERFSAQQFPDLHSELNLSSLELGDSALYFCASSALGDTIYFGEGSWLTVV.

This clone was seen only a few times. The chain combines TRBV21-1 with TRBJ1-6; the table's D gene call, TRBD1, was not cross checked with the DNA. TRBV21-1 constitutes a pseudogene. The CDR3 has 20 residues. The CDR3: CASSKSRPQTLPADNSPLHF. The DNA for the CDR3 is TGTGCCAGCAGCAAAAGTCGTCCACAGACGCTCCCTGCTGATAATTCACCCCTCCACTTT.

This clone was seen a single time. V usage is TRBV6-4 and J usage is TRBJ2-2, with a tentative D call TRBD1 (5 bases). The germline CDR1 and CDR2 sequences are MRHNA and SNTAGT. The CDR3 spans 16 residues. V was clipped by 4 bases and J by 0 bases, with 12 bases between them. The CDR3 bases are TGTGCCAGCAGTGTGGGGCAGGCGTCGAACACCGGGGAGCTGTTTTTT. Translated: CASSVGQASNTGELFF.

This clone showed up just a few times. This CDR3 reads CATLPGHGAGELFF. The CDR3 DNA reads as TGTGCCACCCTACCCGGACATGGCGCCGGGGAGCTGTTTTTT. V gene TRBV24-1 combines with J gene TRBJ2-2; perhaps TRBD1 as D (5 bases). CDR3 length: 14 amino acids. V was shortened by 9 bases and J by 6 bases, with 16 bases between the two germline ends. The germline V gene encodes CDR1 KGHDR and CDR2 SFDVKD.

CDR3 in amino acids: CASSLNRGLGQPQHF. Written as DNA, the CDR3 is TGTGCCAGCAGTTTAAACAGGGGGCTTGGTCAGCCCCAGCATTTT. The chain joins TRBV28 to TRBJ1-5; 9 nucleotides line up with TRBD1. The CDR3 spans 15 residues. Germline CDR1 is MDHEN and CDR2 is SYDVKM. V was pared by 2 bases and J by 6 bases, with 5 bases of the junction left unmatched.

The genes are TRBV19 and TRBJ2-2, with 10 bases fitting TRBD1. The CDR3 sequence is 13 residues long. Trimming cost V 8 bases and J 7 bases; bases outside gene matches: 4. Germline CDR1 and CDR2: LNHDA and SQIVND (reference sequence). The CDR3 sequence: CASDRGQIGELFF. The CDR3, as DNA: TGTGCCAGTGACAGGGGGCAGATCGGGGAGCTGTTTTTT.